The rows below give T cell receptor beta chains drawn from one sample of a study of regulatory T cells in long-lasting Graves disease. TCRdb reprocessed the multiplex PCR reads with MiXCR, giving one entry per CDR3 protein. The sample has hundreds of thousands of distinct CDR3 sequences, about a sixth seen once. The sample consisted of peripheral blood mononuclear cells (PBMCs), taken at new diagnosis, from a patient treated with antithyroid drugs. Receptors were obtained from a female donor with Graves disease. Each CDR3 is given with its conserved first and last residue. The order of the fields is clone size, J gene, V gene, D gene, CDR3 DNA, CDR3 protein. D genes are given only for firm matches. Clone size is not always given. Where it is, it says once, few, many or a class for expanded clones.

clone size: many; J gene: TRBJ2-5; V gene: TRBV12-3/TRBV12-4; D gene: TRBD2; CDR3 DNA: TGTGCCAGCAGTTTAGAACTAGCGGGGACATACCAAGAGACCCAGTACTTC; CDR3 protein: CASSLELAGTYQETQYF
clone size: many; J gene: TRBJ2-3; V gene: TRBV5-4; D gene: NA; CDR3 DNA: TGTGCCAGCAGCACCGAGCGGCCCTCCTCCTCTGATACGCAGTATTTT; CDR3 protein: CASSTERPSSSDTQYF
clone size: NA; J gene: TRBJ2-1; V gene: TRBV20-1; D gene: NA; CDR3 DNA: TGCAGTGCTAGGGGCACGAATGAGCAGTTCTTC; CDR3 protein: CSARGTNEQFF
clone size: many; J gene: TRBJ2-3; V gene: TRBV11-2; D gene: TRBD2; CDR3 DNA: TGTGCCAGCAGCTTAGTAGGTGGGGCAAGCGGGGGGACTACAGATACGCAGTATTTT; CDR3 protein: CASSLVGGASGGTTDTQYF
clone size: few; J gene: TRBJ1-1; V gene: TRBV7-9; D gene: NA; CDR3 DNA: TGTGCCAGCAGTTCAAACAACTTAGAAGCTTTCTTT; CDR3 protein: CASSSNNLEAFF
clone size: NA; J gene: TRBJ2-7; V gene: TRBV4-3; D gene: NA; CDR3 DNA: TGCGCCAGCAGCCAAGGACTAGTATACGAGCAGTACTTC; CDR3 protein: CASSQGLVYEQYF
clone size: NA; J gene: TRBJ1-1; V gene: TRBV20-1; D gene: TRBD1; CDR3 DNA: TGCAGTGCTAGGAAGATGACAGGGACCCTTAACACTGAAGCTTTCTTT; CDR3 protein: CSARKMTGTLNTEAFF
clone size: NA; J gene: TRBJ2-3; V gene: TRBV11-3; D gene: NA; CDR3 DNA: TGTGCCAGCAGCTCCGGACACTCCACAGATACGCAGTATTTT; CDR3 protein: CASSSGHSTDTQYF
clone size: NA; J gene: TRBJ1-2; V gene: TRBV6-1; D gene: NA; CDR3 DNA: TGTGCCAGCGAGCAGAACGGGGGCTACACCTTC; CDR3 protein: CASEQNGGYTF
clone size: few; J gene: TRBJ2-2; V gene: TRBV7-9; D gene: NA; CDR3 DNA: TGTGCCAGCAGCTTCAAAGTGAACACCGGGGAGCTGTTTTTT; CDR3 protein: CASSFKVNTGELFF
clone size: many; J gene: TRBJ1-1; V gene: TRBV12-3/TRBV12-4; D gene: NA; CDR3 DNA: TGTGCCAGCAGTTTAGCTAGCCACCAGGGGTGGAAGAACACTGAAGCTTTCTTT; CDR3 protein: CASSLASHQGWKNTEAFF
clone size: few; J gene: TRBJ2-3; V gene: TRBV19; D gene: TRBD2; CDR3 DNA: TGTGCCAGTAGTATCCTGACTAGCGGGGAACGGTATACGCAGTATTTT; CDR3 protein: CASSILTSGERYTQYF
clone size: few; J gene: TRBJ1-5; V gene: TRBV5-8; D gene: TRBD1; CDR3 DNA: TGTGCCAGCAGCAAGGGGACAGGGGGCTGGCGGAGCAATCAGCCCCAGCATTTT; CDR3 protein: CASSKGTGGWRSNQPQHF
clone size: many; J gene: TRBJ2-7; V gene: TRBV6-2/TRBV6-3; D gene: NA; CDR3 DNA: TGTGCCAGCAGTTACCGACAGCTCAGCTCCTACGAGCAGTACTTC; CDR3 protein: CASSYRQLSSYEQYF
clone size: NA; J gene: TRBJ1-2; V gene: TRBV12-3/TRBV12-4; D gene: TRBD1; CDR3 DNA: TGTGCCAGCAGTTTATCTGTGGCAGGGGGCGACCAGGGCTACACCTTC; CDR3 protein: CASSLSVAGGDQGYTF
clone size: many; J gene: TRBJ2-5; V gene: TRBV7-2; D gene: NA; CDR3 DNA: TGTGCCAGCAGCGCGGACCTCCCGGTGGAGACCCAGTACTTC; CDR3 protein: CASSADLPVETQYF
clone size: many; J gene: TRBJ2-7; V gene: TRBV28; D gene: NA; CDR3 DNA: TGTGCCAGCAGTGCGATCAGGGACACCTTGGGATACGAGCAGTACTTC; CDR3 protein: CASSAIRDTLGYEQYF
clone size: NA; J gene: TRBJ1-2; V gene: TRBV7-9; D gene: TRBD1; CDR3 DNA: TGTGCCAGCAGCTCCGGGACAGGGTCCTATGGCTACACCTTC; CDR3 protein: CASSSGTGSYGYTF
clone size: NA; J gene: TRBJ1-2; V gene: TRBV6-2/TRBV6-3; D gene: TRBD1; CDR3 DNA: TGTGCCAGCAGACTTACAGGGGGTGATGGCTACACCTTC; CDR3 protein: CASRLTGGDGYTF
clone size: many; J gene: TRBJ2-2; V gene: TRBV2; D gene: TRBD2; CDR3 DNA: TGTGCCAGCAGCTTAGCGGGAGTAAACACCGGGGAGCTGTTTTTT; CDR3 protein: CASSLAGVNTGELFF
clone size: NA; J gene: TRBJ1-2; V gene: TRBV18; D gene: TRBD1; CDR3 DNA: TGTGCCAGCTCACCACGGATCCAGGGGGACTATGGCTACACCTTC; CDR3 protein: CASSPRIQGDYGYTF
clone size: many; J gene: TRBJ2-3; V gene: TRBV9; D gene: TRBD2; CDR3 DNA: TGTGCCAGCAGCGCGGGACTAGCGGGGGGACGCACAGATACGCAGTATTTT; CDR3 protein: CASSAGLAGGRTDTQYF
clone size: many; J gene: TRBJ2-3; V gene: TRBV27; D gene: NA; CDR3 DNA: TGTGCCAGCAGTTTCCTAGTTGGGACAGATACGCAGTATTTT; CDR3 protein: CASSFLVGTDTQYF
clone size: NA; J gene: TRBJ2-7; V gene: TRBV19; D gene: NA; CDR3 DNA: TGTGCCAGTAGTATCGAGAGCCTTACCTCCTACGAGCAGTACTTC; CDR3 protein: CASSIESLTSYEQYF
clone size: few; J gene: TRBJ1-1; V gene: TRBV6-2/TRBV6-3; D gene: TRBD1; CDR3 DNA: TGTGCCAGCAGTTATTCCACCGGACAGGGGGCGCGAGGGGCTGAAGCTTTCTTT; CDR3 protein: CASSYSTGQGARGAEAFF
clone size: few; J gene: TRBJ1-1; V gene: TRBV5-1; D gene: NA; CDR3 DNA: TGCGCCGGCAGCCCGACTCGGACAGTTTTTGAAGCTTTCTTT; CDR3 protein: CAGSPTRTVFEAFF
clone size: NA; J gene: TRBJ2-1; V gene: TRBV7-2; D gene: TRBD2; CDR3 DNA: TGTGCCAGCAGCCCCTCGGATTGGCCTAGCGGACTAATTCACTACAATGAGCAGTTCTTC; CDR3 protein: CASSPSDWPSGLIHYNEQFF
clone size: NA; J gene: TRBJ1-1; V gene: TRBV4-1; D gene: NA; CDR3 DNA: TGCGCCAGCAGCCACCTATGGACACATAGGTCGGGCACTGAAGCTTTCTTT; CDR3 protein: CASSHLWTHRSGTEAFF
clone size: many; J gene: TRBJ1-1; V gene: TRBV12-3/TRBV12-4; D gene: NA; CDR3 DNA: TGTGCCAGCAGTTTAAGGGCTAATGTTCAGCGGGAGGACACTGGAGCTTTCTTT; CDR3 protein: CASSLRANVQREDTGAFF
clone size: many; J gene: TRBJ1-2; V gene: TRBV20-1; D gene: TRBD1; CDR3 DNA: TGCAGTGCTAGAGATCGGGGGACAGGCAGTTATGGCTACACCTTC; CDR3 protein: CSARDRGTGSYGYTF
clone size: many; J gene: TRBJ1-2; V gene: TRBV7-2; D gene: NA; CDR3 DNA: TGTGCCAGCAGCTTAGGACCCCGATATGGCTACACCTTC; CDR3 protein: CASSLGPRYGYTF
clone size: many; J gene: TRBJ2-3; V gene: TRBV28; D gene: NA; CDR3 DNA: TGTGCCAGCAGCTCAGTCGGCACAGATACGCAGTATTTT; CDR3 protein: CASSSVGTDTQYF
clone size: few; J gene: TRBJ1-1; V gene: TRBV27; D gene: TRBD1; CDR3 DNA: TGTGCCAGCAGCCCGGGAAGACAGGGGAGGAACACTGAAGCTTTCTTT; CDR3 protein: CASSPGRQGRNTEAFF
clone size: many; J gene: TRBJ1-1; V gene: TRBV7-9; D gene: NA; CDR3 DNA: TGTGCCAGCAGCTTACCGGGGGGTAGTACTGAAGCTTTCTTT; CDR3 protein: CASSLPGGSTEAFF
clone size: NA; J gene: TRBJ1-2; V gene: TRBV6-5; D gene: NA; CDR3 DNA: TGTGCCAGCAGTTACTCCTCAGGGGTCTCTGGCTACACCTTC; CDR3 protein: CASSYSSGVSGYTF
clone size: many; J gene: TRBJ2-1; V gene: TRBV29-1; D gene: TRBD2; CDR3 DNA: TGCAGCGTTGTGGGGCTAGCGGGGTACAATGAGCAGTTCTTC; CDR3 protein: CSVVGLAGYNEQFF
clone size: NA; J gene: TRBJ1-6; V gene: TRBV28; D gene: NA; CDR3 DNA: TGTGCCAGCAGTTTCGGAAGCTACTCCTATAATTCACCCCTCCACTTT; CDR3 protein: CASSFGSYSYNSPLHF
clone size: NA; J gene: TRBJ2-5; V gene: TRBV7-3; D gene: TRBD2; CDR3 DNA: TGTGCCAGCAGCTCATCCTCAGGACTAGTCGGGGAGACCCAGTACTTC; CDR3 protein: CASSSSSGLVGETQYF
clone size: many; J gene: TRBJ2-7; V gene: TRBV5-1; D gene: NA; CDR3 DNA: TGCGCCAGCCTTCAACGGCGAGGCTACGAGCAGTACTTC; CDR3 protein: CASLQRRGYEQYF
clone size: many; J gene: TRBJ2-1; V gene: TRBV9; D gene: TRBD2; CDR3 DNA: TGTGCCAGCAGCGAGACCCACGCGGGAGATGAGCAGTTCTTC; CDR3 protein: CASSETHAGDEQFF
clone size: NA; J gene: TRBJ2-1; V gene: TRBV19; D gene: NA; CDR3 DNA: TGTGCCAGTAGTATAGATGAGGAGGCCCGCGTTTACAATGAGCAGTTCTTC; CDR3 protein: CASSIDEEARVYNEQFF
clone size: few; J gene: TRBJ2-2; V gene: TRBV5-1; D gene: TRBD2; CDR3 DNA: TGCGCCAGCAGCTTGGTTCTAGCGGGTGCCGAGCTGTTTTTT; CDR3 protein: CASSLVLAGAELFF
clone size: many; J gene: TRBJ1-4; V gene: TRBV11-2; D gene: NA; CDR3 DNA: TGTGCCAGCAGCTTAGCCTTAGGTGAAAAACTGTTTTTT; CDR3 protein: CASSLALGEKLFF
clone size: NA; J gene: TRBJ2-1; V gene: TRBV5-1; D gene: NA; CDR3 DNA: TGCGCCAGCAGCTTGGTCGCGGGAAAGGATGAGCAGTTCTTC; CDR3 protein: CASSLVAGKDEQFF
clone size: many; J gene: TRBJ1-4; V gene: TRBV18; D gene: NA; CDR3 DNA: TGTGCCAGCTCACCTCGGACGGCAACTAATGAAAAACTGTTTTTT; CDR3 protein: CASSPRTATNEKLFF
clone size: NA; J gene: TRBJ2-1; V gene: TRBV4-3; D gene: NA; CDR3 DNA: TGCGCCAGCAGCCAAGATTATGCGGACTTTTCAGGATACAATGAGCAGTTCTTC; CDR3 protein: CASSQDYADFSGYNEQFF
clone size: NA; J gene: TRBJ1-1; V gene: TRBV29-1; D gene: NA; CDR3 DNA: TGCAGCGCCGGAAGGAAGGTATGGCCTGAAGCTTTCTTT; CDR3 protein: CSAGRKVWPEAFF
clone size: many; J gene: TRBJ2-1; V gene: TRBV6-5; D gene: TRBD2; CDR3 DNA: TGTGCCAGCAGTTACAACCCGGGACTAGCGGGAGGACGCGAGGATGAGCAGTTCTTC; CDR3 protein: CASSYNPGLAGGREDEQFF
clone size: many; J gene: TRBJ2-1; V gene: TRBV27; D gene: NA; CDR3 DNA: TGTGCCAGCAGACCCTTAGGGACCCACAATGAGCAGTTCTTC; CDR3 protein: CASRPLGTHNEQFF
clone size: many; J gene: TRBJ2-1; V gene: TRBV12-3/TRBV12-4; D gene: NA; CDR3 DNA: TGTGCCAGCAGTTTATCGGGGCCGCGTGAGCAGTTCTTC; CDR3 protein: CASSLSGPREQFF
clone size: many; J gene: TRBJ1-1; V gene: TRBV6-1; D gene: TRBD1; CDR3 DNA: TGTGCCACCACCTCCACAGGGGGCGAGAGAGAGGAAGCTTTCTTT; CDR3 protein: CATTSTGGEREEAFF
clone size: many; J gene: TRBJ2-5; V gene: TRBV28; D gene: NA; CDR3 DNA: TGTGCCAGCAGTTTATTTGGGGGGCCGACGGAGACCCAGTACTTC; CDR3 protein: CASSLFGGPTETQYF
clone size: NA; J gene: TRBJ1-3; V gene: TRBV15; D gene: NA; CDR3 DNA: TGTGCCACCAGCAGAGAGGCCCAGGCGAACTCTGGAAACACCATATATTTT; CDR3 protein: CATSREAQANSGNTIYF